This TCR beta chain originates from a study of OX40 agonist ivuxolimab in advanced cancers. Study summary: Intravenous ivuxolimab at 0.01 to 10 mg/kg was given to patients every 2 weeks.

A word on this clone: What it recognizes is unknown.

General study points: The study did not work out the antigen specificity of the expanded peripheral T cells.

V shed 7 bases, J shed 5 bases, and the junction held 9 bases outside the gene matches. The CDR3 is made up of 15 amino acids. The V gene's germline CDR1 is GTSNPN and CDR2 SVGIG (reference sequence). TCRdb's table, derived via immunoSEQ multiplex PCR, lists solely in-frame clones and lacks some. The table shows 30,000 to 45,000 clones, with 65% to 90% occurring only once. Exclusion applied to patients with autoimmune disease history or systemic immunosuppression. The chain uses TRBV30 and TRBJ2-3, with TRBD2 matching 13 bases. Sequences were derived from CD4+ or CD8+ T cells sorted from blood, sampled in a trial of the OX40 agonist ivuxolimab. The source of this sequence is an adult with an advanced solid tumor such as melanoma, head and neck, liver or kidney cancer. The CDR3 loop is CALTSGGAVGDTQYF. Written as DNA, the CDR3 is TGTGCCTTAACTAGCGGGGGGGCCGTGGGAGATACGCAGTATTTT.